Listed here are 5 T cell receptor beta chains from one sample, sequenced in a study of identical twins. TCRdb recomputed calls from the 5' RACE reads with MiXCR, one row per CDR3 protein. This sample carries some 710,000 distinct CDR3 sequences, approximately 6.1% of them seen once, and the ten largest clones take approximately 2%. Specimen: naive T cells sorted from blood. The receptor source for this set is a man aged 18 to 35 in good health.

In its sample, this clonotype was seen many times. The chain's CDR3 is CASSSDLAVRNEQFF. The DNA of the CDR3 is TGCGCCAGCAGCTCAGACCTAGCGGTAAGAAATGAGCAGTTCTTC. The chain couples TRBV5-1 to TRBJ2-1; TRBD2 matches 7 bases. Per germline, CDR1 SGHRS and CDR2 YFSETQ. Trimming at V came to 3 bases and at J to 7 bases, leaving 10 bases not matched to a gene. The CDR3 runs to 15 residues.

This clonotype came up many times. The J gene is TRBJ1-1, the V gene TRBV7-9; D may be TRBD1 (6 bases). Per germline, CDR1 SEHNR and CDR2 FQNEAQ (reference sequence). CDR3 length: 14 residues. The V and J ends lost 4 bases and 4 bases respectively, with 13 bases between them. The CDR3 here is CASSSSGGGTEAFF. The DNA of the CDR3 is TGTGCCAGCAGCTCGAGTGGGGGCGGCACTGAAGCTTTCTTT.

The chain recombines TRBV11-1 with TRBJ2-1; 10 nucleotides match TRBD2. Looked up from germline, CDR1 is SGHAT and CDR2 is FQDESV (reference sequence). V lost 2 bases, J lost 10 bases, and 8 bases stayed unmatched. This CDR3 has 15 amino acids. As DNA, the CDR3 is TGTGCCAGCAGCTTAACGCTAGCGGGAGCTGGCGAGCAGTTCTTC. This codes for CASSLTLAGAGEQFF. Complete variable domain (other parts from reference TRBV11-1 and TRBJ2-1): EAEVAQSPRYKITEKSQAVAFWCDPISGHATLYWYRQILGQGPELLVQFQDESVVDDSQLPKDRFSAERLKGVDSTLKIQPAELGDSAMYLCASSLTLAGAGEQFFGPGTRLTVL.

This clonotype came up many times. The chain couples TRBV9 to TRBJ2-1, with 7 bases aligning to TRBD1. The CDR3 is 15 residues long. Per the germline V gene, CDR1 is SGDLS and CDR2 is YYNGEE. V lost 0 bases and J lost 8; bases outside the gene matches: 8. CDR3 bases: TGTGCCAGCAGCGTAGAAGGGACAGCGGACGATGAGCAGTTCTTC. It codes for CASSVEGTADDEQFF. Filled out from reference TRBV9 and TRBJ2-1, the complete variable domain reads DSGVTQTPKHLITATGQRVTLRCSPRSGDLSVYWYQQSLDQGLQFLIQYYNGEERAKGNILERFSAQQFPDLHSELNLSSLELGDSALYFCASSVEGTADDEQFFGPGTRLTVL.

This clonotype was recorded at least ten times. This chain uses TRBV9 with TRBJ1-6; 9 bases agree with TRBD1. CDR1 SGDLS and CDR2 YYNGEE come from the germline V gene. The ends lost 4 bases at V and 7 bases at J; junction bases unmatched: 9. The CDR3 totals 16 residues. For the CDR3, the DNA is TGTGCCAGCAGCTCAACCGGGACAGGGTTAAATTCACCCCTCCACTTT. It yields the protein CASSSTGTGLNSPLHF.